These 7 T cell receptor beta chains were sequenced from one sample in a study of blood T cell repertoires in COVID-19. Produced via immunoSEQ multiplex PCR; TCRdb's table is partial and in-frame only. The table has approximately 220,000 clones, approximately 87% seen once; the top ten hold about 6.2%. The sequenced sample was peripheral blood. These receptor sequences come from a man in his fifties or sixties who had recovered from COVID-19.

The chain couples TRBV11-2 to TRBJ2-1; 7 bases fit TRBD2. CDR1 and CDR2 (germline): SGHAT, FQNNGV. The CDR3 contains 14 residues. V was pared by 8 bases and J by 0 bases, with 4 bases of the junction left unmatched. The CDR3 reads CASAGVSSYNEQFF. The CDR3 bases are TGTGCCAGCGCGGGGGTTAGCTCCTACAATGAGCAGTTCTTC.

The rearrangement joins TRBV7-9 to TRBJ2-3; 7 bases line up with TRBD2. Germline V gene lookup returns CDR1 SEHNR and CDR2 FQNEAQ (reference sequence). With V trimmed by 7 bases and J by 8 bases, 12 bases remained unmatched. The length of the CDR3 is 14 residues. CDR3 in amino acids: CASNLASGGGTQYF. In DNA, the CDR3 is TGTGCCAGCAACCTTGCTAGCGGCGGGGGTACGCAGTATTTT.

The rearrangement uses TRBV6-5 and TRBJ2-3, with 9 bases aligning to TRBD2. The junction had 15 bases not matched to a gene; V was cut back by 10 bases and J by 7 bases. CDR3 length: 15 amino acids. Germline V CDR1 and CDR2: MNHEY, SVGAGI. CDR3 sequence (DNA): TGTGCCACCTCCCCGAAGGACAGCGGGGGGTATACGCAGTATTTT. As protein: CATSPKDSGGYTQYF.

The J gene is TRBJ2-5, the V gene TRBV4-1; 8 bases agree with TRBD2. The V gene end was trimmed by 8 bases and the J gene end by 2 bases; junction bases not matched to a gene: 4. The germline CDR1 and CDR2 sequences are MGHRA and YSYEKL. The CDR3 contains 13 residues. The CDR3 here is CASFGGGQETQYF. In nucleotides, the CDR3 is TGCGCCAGCTTCGGGGGGGGGCAAGAGACCCAGTACTTC.

This chain links TRBV11-3 with TRBJ2-3; D unclear. In germline, CDR1 is SGHNT, CDR2 YENEEA. This CDR3 comprises 13 residues. Trimming cost V 3 bases and J 1 base, with 5 bases left between them. Here the CDR3 reads CASSFTGTDTQYF. In DNA, the CDR3 is TGTGCCAGCAGCTTTACTGGCACAGATACGCAGTATTTT.

V and J are TRBV3-1 (or the pseudogene TRBV3-2) and TRBJ1-6; 10 bases map to TRBD1. This CDR3 has 16 residues. J was trimmed by 7 bases and V by 1 base; bases with no gene match: 4. Germline V gene sequence: CDR1 LGHDT, CDR2 YNNKEL (reference sequence). The DNA for the CDR3 is TGTGCCAGCAGCCAAGGCCGGACAGGGGGAAATTCACCCCTCCACTTT. Amino acid sequence: CASSQGRTGGNSPLHF.

The CDR3: CASSQEVGGAAGELFF. Written as DNA, the CDR3 is TGTGCCAGCAGCCAAGAAGTCGGGGGGGCCGCCGGGGAGCTGTTTTTT. This chain uses TRBV4-2 with TRBJ2-2, with 8 bases aligning to TRBD2. CDR1 is LGHNA and CDR2 is YNFKEQ in the germline V gene. Losses at the gene ends were 0 bases for V and 6 bases for J; bases not matched to a gene: 6. The CDR3 covers 16 residues.